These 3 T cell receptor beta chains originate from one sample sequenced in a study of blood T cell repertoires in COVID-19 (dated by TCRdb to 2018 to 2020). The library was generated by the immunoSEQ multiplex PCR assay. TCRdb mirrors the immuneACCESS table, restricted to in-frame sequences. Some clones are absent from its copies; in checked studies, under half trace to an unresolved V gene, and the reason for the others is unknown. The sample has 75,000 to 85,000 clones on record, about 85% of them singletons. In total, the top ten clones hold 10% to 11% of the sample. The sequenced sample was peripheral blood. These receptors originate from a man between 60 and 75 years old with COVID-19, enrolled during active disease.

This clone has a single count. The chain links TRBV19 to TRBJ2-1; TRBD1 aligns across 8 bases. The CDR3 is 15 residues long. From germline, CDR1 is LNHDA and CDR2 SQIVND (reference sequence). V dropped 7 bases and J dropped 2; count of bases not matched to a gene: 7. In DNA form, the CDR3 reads TGTGCCAGTACCCAGGACAGGGCCCCCTACAATGAGCAGTTCTTC. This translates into CASTQDRAPYNEQFF.

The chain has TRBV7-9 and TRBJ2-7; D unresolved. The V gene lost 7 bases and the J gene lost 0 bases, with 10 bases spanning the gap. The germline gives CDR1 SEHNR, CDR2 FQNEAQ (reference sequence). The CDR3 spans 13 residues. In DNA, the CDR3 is TGTGCCAGCATCTCAGCGAGCTCCTACGAGCAGTACTTC. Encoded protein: CASISASSYEQYF.

Here the CDR3 DNA reads TGTGCCAGCTCACCGTCGCAGACATACTATGGCTACACCTTC. Residues: CASSPSQTYYGYTF. The genes are TRBV18 and TRBJ1-2; D is unresolved. Germline-derived CDR1 and CDR2 are KGHSH and LQKENI. The CDR3 contains 14 residues. The V end lost 3 bases, the J end lost 3 bases, and 11 bases lay between the germline ends.